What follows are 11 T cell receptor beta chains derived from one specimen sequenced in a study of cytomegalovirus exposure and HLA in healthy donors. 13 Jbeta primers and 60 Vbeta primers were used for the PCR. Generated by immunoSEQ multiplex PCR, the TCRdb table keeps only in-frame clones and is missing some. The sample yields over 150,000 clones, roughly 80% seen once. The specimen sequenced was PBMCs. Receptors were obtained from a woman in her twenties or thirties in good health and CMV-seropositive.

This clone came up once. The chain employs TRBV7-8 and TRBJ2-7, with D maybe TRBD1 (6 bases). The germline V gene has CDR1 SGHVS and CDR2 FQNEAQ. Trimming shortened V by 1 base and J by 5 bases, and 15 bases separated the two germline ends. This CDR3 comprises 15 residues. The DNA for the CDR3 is TGTGCCAGCAGCTTAGTGGCAGGGGAAAGGAACGAGCAGTACTTC. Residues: CASSLVAGERNEQYF.

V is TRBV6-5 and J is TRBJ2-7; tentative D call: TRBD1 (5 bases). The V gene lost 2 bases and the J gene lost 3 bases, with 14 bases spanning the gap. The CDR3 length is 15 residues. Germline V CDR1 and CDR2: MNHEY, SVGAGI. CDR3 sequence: CASSYRISDSYEQYF. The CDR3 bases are TGTGCCAGCAGTTACAGGATATCCGACAGCTACGAGCAGTACTTC.

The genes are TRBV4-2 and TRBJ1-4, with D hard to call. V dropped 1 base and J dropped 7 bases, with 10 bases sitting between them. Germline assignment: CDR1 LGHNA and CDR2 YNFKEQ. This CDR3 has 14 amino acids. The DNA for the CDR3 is TGTGCCAGCAGCCAAGGCGGGGTTAGTGAAAAACTGTTTTTT. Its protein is CASSQGGVSEKLFF.

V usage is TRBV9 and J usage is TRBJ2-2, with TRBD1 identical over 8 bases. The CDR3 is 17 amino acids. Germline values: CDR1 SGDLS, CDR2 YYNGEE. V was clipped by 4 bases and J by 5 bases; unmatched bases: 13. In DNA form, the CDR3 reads TGTGCCAGCAGCTCCCCTAGGACAGGGAAGGGTACCGGGGAGCTGTTTTTT. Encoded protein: CASSSPRTGKGTGELFF.

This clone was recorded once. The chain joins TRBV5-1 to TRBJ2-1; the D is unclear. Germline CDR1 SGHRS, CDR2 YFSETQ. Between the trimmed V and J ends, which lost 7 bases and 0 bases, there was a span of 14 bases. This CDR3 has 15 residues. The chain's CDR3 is CASATVQSSYNEQFF. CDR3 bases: TGCGCCAGCGCCACAGTTCAGAGCTCCTACAATGAGCAGTTCTTC. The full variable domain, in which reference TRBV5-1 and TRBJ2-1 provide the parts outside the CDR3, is KAGVTQTPRYLIKTRGQQVTLSCSPISGHRSVSWYQQTPGQGLQFLFEYFSETQRNKGNFPGRFSGRQFSNSRSEMNVSTLELGDSALYLCASATVQSSYNEQFFGPGTRLTVL.

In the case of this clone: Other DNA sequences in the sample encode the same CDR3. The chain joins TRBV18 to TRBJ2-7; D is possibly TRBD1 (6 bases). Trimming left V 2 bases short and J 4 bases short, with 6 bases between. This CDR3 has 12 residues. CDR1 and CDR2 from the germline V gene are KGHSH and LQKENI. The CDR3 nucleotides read TGTGCCAGCTCACCAACAGGGTACGAGCAGTACTTC. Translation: CASSPTGYEQYF.

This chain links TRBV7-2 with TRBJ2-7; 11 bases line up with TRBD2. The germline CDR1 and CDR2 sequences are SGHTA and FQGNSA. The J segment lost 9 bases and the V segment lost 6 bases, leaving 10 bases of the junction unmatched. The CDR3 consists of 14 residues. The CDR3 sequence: CASSPSPTSGGQYF. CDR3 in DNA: TGTGCCAGCAGTCCATCCCCTACTAGCGGGGGGCAGTACTTC. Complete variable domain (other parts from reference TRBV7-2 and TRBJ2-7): GAGVSQSPSNKVTEKGKDVELRCDPISGHTALYWYRQSLGQGLEFLIYFQGNSAPDKSGLPSDRFSAERTGGSVSTLTIQRTQQEDSAVYLCASSPSPTSGGQYFGPGTRLTVT.

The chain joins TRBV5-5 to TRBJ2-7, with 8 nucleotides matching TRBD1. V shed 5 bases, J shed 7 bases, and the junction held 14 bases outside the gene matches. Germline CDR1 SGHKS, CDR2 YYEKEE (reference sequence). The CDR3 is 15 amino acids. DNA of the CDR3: TGTGCCAGCAGATCGGACGGGACAGGATGGGGGGAGCAGTACTTC. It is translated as CASRSDGTGWGEQYF.

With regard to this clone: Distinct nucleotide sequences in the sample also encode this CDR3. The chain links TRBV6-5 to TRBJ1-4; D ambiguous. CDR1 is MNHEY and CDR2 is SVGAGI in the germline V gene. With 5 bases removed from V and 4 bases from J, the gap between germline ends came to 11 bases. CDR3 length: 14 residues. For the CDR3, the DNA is TGTGCCAGCAGTCTACAGTTATTTAATGAAAAACTGTTTTTT. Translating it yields CASSLQLFNEKLFF.

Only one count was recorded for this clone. CDR3 DNA sequence: TGTGCCAGCAGTTTGAGACTGCGGGCCAATGAGCAGTTCTTC. Protein sequence: CASSLRLRANEQFF. V and J are TRBV27 and TRBJ2-1; D might be TRBD2 (5 bases). CDR1 is MNHEY and CDR2 is SMNVEV in the germline V gene (reference sequence). CDR3 length equals 14 residues. Trimming stripped 3 bases from V and 6 bases from J, with 12 bases between.

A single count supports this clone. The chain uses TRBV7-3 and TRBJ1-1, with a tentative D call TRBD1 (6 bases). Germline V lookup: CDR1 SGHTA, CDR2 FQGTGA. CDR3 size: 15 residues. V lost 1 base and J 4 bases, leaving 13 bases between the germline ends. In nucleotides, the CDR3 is TGTGCCAGCAGCTTAATTGGGGGCCTGATCACTGAAGCTTTCTTT. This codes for CASSLIGGLITEAFF.